This entry is about one T cell receptor (beta chain). Antigen: not known. The CDR3 is 15 residues long. Unmatched junction bases numbered 10, after V lost 6 bases and J lost 4 bases. Per germline, CDR1 MGHDK and CDR2 SYGVNS. The sample comes from a study of OX40 agonist ivuxolimab in advanced cancers. General observations from the study: Specificity for antigen went undetermined in the expanded peripheral T cells.

The data were produced by immunoSEQ multiplex PCR, yet TCRdb's version contains in-frame clones alone and is incomplete. Here the sample spans some 130,000 clones, 80% to 90% being singletons. The TCR sequence derives from an adult with an advanced solid tumor such as melanoma, head and neck, liver or kidney cancer. V is TRBV25-1 and J is TRBJ2-5, with 8 nucleotides matching TRBD2. Sequencing was performed on CD4+ or CD8+ T cells sorted from blood, taken in a trial of the OX40 agonist ivuxolimab. This chain's CDR3 is CASSEAGGFGETQYF. The CDR3 nucleotides read TGTGCCAGCAGCGAGGCGGGGGGCTTCGGAGAGACCCAGTACTTC. The full variable domain, in which reference TRBV25-1 and TRBJ2-5 provide the parts outside the CDR3, is EADIYQTPRYLVIGTGKKITLECSQTMGHDKMYWYQQDPGMELHLIHYSYGVNSTEKGDLSSESTVSRIRTEHFPLTLESARPSHTSQYLCASSEAGGFGETQYFGPGTRLLVL.